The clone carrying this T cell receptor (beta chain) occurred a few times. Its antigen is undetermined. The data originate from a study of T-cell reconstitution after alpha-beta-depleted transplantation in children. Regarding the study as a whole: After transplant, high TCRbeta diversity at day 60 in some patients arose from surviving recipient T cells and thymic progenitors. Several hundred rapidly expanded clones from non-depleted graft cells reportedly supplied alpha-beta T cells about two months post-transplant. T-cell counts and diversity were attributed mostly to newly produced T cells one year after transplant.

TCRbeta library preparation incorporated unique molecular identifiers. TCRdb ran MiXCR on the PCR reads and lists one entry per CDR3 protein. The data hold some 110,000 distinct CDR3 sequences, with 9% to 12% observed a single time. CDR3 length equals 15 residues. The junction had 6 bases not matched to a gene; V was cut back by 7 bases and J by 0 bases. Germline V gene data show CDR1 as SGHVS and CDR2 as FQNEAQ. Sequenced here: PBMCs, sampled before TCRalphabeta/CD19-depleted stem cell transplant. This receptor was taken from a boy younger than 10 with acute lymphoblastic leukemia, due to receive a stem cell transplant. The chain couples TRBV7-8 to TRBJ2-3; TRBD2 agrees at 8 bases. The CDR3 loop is CASTIAGISTDTQYF. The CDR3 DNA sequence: TGTGCCAGCACCATAGCGGGGATAAGCACAGATACGCAGTATTTT.